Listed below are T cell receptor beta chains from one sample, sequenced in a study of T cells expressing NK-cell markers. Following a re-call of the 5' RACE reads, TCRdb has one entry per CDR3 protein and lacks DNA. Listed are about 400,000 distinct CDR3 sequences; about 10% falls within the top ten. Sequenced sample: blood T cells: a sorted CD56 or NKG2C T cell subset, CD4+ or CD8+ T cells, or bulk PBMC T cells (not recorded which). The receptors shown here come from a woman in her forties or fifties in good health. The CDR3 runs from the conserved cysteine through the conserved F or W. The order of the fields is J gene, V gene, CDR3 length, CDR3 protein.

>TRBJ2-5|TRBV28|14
CASSPPGSQETQYF
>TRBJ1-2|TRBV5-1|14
CASSLAGGLVGYTF
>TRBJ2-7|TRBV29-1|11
CSAGALYEQYF
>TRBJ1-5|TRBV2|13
CASSDRVNQPQHF
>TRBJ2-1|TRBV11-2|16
CASSLATSGYRVEQFF
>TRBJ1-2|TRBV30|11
CAWFVNYGYTF
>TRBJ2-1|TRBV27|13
CASSLPPYNEQFF
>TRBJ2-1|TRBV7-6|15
CASSLVGEDLREQFF
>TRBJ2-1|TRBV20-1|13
CSATPGGNGVQFF
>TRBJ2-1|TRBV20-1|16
CSARDPGTTSSNEQFF
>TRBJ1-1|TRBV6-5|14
CASSQPGWGTEAFF
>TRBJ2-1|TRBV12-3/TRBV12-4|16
CASSSNTGGRYNEQFF
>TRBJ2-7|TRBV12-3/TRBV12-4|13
CASSQMGTSEQYF
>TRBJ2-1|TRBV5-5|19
CASSSPVTPRGEGWGEQFF
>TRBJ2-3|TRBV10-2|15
CASSIVAGGTDTQYF
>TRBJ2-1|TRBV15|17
CATSRGFGRVETNEQFF
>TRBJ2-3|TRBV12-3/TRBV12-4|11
CASSNRGTQYF
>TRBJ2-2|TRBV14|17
CASSLYLRESSTGELFF
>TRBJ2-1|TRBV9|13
CASSVSVDNEQFF
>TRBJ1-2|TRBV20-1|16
CSARDGGTGVWDGYTF
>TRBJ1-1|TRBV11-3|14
CASSTLRGGGEAFF